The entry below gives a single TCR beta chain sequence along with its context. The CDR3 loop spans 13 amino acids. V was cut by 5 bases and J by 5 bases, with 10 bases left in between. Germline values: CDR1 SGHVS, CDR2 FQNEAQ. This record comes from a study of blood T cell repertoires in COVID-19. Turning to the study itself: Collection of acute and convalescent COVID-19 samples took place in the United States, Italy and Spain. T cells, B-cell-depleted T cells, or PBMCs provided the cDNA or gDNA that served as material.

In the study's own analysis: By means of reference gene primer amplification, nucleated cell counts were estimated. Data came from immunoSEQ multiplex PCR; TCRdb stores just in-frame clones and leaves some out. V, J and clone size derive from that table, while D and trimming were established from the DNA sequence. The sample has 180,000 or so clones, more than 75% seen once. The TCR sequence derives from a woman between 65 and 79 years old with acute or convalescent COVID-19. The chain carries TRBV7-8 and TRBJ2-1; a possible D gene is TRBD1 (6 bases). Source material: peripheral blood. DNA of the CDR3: TGTGCCAGCAGCGGACAGATAGACAATGAGCAGTTCTTC. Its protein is CASSGQIDNEQFF.